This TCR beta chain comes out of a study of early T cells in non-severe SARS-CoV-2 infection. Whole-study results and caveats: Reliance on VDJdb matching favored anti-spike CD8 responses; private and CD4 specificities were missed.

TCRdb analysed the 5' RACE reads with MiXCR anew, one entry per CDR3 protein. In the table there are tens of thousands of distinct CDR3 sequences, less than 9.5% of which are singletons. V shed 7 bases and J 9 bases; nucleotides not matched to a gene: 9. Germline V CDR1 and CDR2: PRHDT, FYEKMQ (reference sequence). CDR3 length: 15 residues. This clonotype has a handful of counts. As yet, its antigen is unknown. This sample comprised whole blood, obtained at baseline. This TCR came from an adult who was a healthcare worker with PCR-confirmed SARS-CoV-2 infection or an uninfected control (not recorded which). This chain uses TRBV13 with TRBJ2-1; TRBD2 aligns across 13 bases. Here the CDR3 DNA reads TGTGCCAGCACTCATGGACTAGCGGGAGTGGGTGAGCAGTTCTTC. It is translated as CASTHGLAGVGEQFF.